This TCR beta chain was sequenced during a study of cytomegalovirus exposure and HLA in healthy donors. Study results and caveats: In a later analysis, an Asian-associated ancestry cluster reportedly showed fewer N-insertions than the roughly 690-donor mean. Per published accounts, TCR beta sequences correctly predicted the HLA-A and HLA-B alleles of most subjects. Segments of the TCR beta V type were, in most cases, productive about 90% or about 30% of the time in an earlier analysis.

Primers for the PCR totalled 60 Vbeta and 13 Jbeta. Assay used: immunoSEQ multiplex PCR; TCRdb lists only in-frame clones, some missing. The sample carries 100,000 to 150,000 clones, 70% to 80% recorded once. V trimming: 5 bases; J trimming: 8 bases; junction bases outside the gene matches: 9. Germline V gene data show CDR1 as LGHNT and CDR2 as FRNRAP. The CDR3 is 14 residues long. As regards this clone: Its antigen is unidentified.

The chain links TRBV12-5 to TRBJ2-1; the match to TRBD1 covers 7 bases. Sequencing was performed on PBMCs. This clonotype was sampled from a woman in her forties in good health and CMV-seropositive. CDR3 residues: CASGPTDRRDEQFF. The CDR3 nucleotides are TGTGCTAGTGGTCCAACGGACAGGCGGGATGAGCAGTTCTTC.